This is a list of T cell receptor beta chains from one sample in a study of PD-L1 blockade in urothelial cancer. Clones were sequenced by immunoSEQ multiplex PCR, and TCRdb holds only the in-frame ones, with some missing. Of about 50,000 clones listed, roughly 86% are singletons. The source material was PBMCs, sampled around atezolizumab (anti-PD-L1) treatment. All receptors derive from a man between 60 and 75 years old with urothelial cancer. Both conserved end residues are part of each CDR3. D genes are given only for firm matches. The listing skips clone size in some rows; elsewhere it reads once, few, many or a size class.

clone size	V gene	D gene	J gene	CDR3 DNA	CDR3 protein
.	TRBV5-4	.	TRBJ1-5	TGTGCCAGCAGCTTGGGGCCCAGCAATCAGCCCCAGCATTTT	CASSLGPSNQPQHF
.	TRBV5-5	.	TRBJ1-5	TGTGCCAGCAGCGGGGAACAGGGTCGGAATCAGCCCCAGCATTTT	CASSGEQGRNQPQHF
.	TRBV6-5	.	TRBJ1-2	TGTGCCAGCAGTTTGGGGGGGAAGACCTATGGCTACACCTTC	CASSLGGKTYGYTF
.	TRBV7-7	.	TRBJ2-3	TGTGCTAGCAGCTTAGGCGGGCCAGATACGCAGTATTTT	CASSLGGPDTQYF
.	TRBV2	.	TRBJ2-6	TGTGCCAGTCAATTCTCTGGGGCCAACGTCCTGACTTTC	CASQFSGANVLTF
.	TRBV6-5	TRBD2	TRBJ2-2	TGTGCCAGCAGTTACGATAGCGGGACCGGGGAGCTGTTTTTT	CASSYDSGTGELFF
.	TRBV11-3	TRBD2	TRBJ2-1	TGTGCCAGCAGCTTAAGTCTAGCGGGGGAGAACAATGAGCAGTTCTTC	CASSLSLAGENNEQFF
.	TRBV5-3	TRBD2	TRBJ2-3	TGTGCCAGAAGCTTCGTCCGGACTAGCGGGAGCGGGTATACGCAGTATTTT	CARSFVRTSGSGYTQYF
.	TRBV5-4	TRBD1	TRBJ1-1	TGTGCCAGCAGCTTTAGGTTGGGGGACAGCAACACTGAAGCTTTCTTT	CASSFRLGDSNTEAFF
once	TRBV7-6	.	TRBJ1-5	TGTGCCAGCAGCGCACAGGGTGGCGGTCAGCCCCAGCATTTT	CASSAQGGGQPQHF
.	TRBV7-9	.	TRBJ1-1	TGTGCCAGTGGCGGGGTCCTGAACACTGAAGCTTTCTTT	CASGGVLNTEAFF
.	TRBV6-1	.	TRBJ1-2	TGTGCCAGCATCACCCAATCAGCGGGGGCCGGCGGCTACACCTTC	CASITQSAGAGGYTF
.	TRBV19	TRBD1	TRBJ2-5	TGTGCCAGTAGCCCAGACAGGGGGGAGACCCAGTACTTC	CASSPDRGETQYF
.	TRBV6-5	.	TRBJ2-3	TGTGCCAGCACCCACGAGGGTACGCAGTATTTT	CASTHEGTQYF
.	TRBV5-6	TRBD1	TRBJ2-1	TGTGCCAGCAGGAACAGGGGCTCGGGAAATGAGCAGTTCTTC	CASRNRGSGNEQFF
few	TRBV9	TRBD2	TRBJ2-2	TGTGCCAGCAGCGTAGGGGTAGCGGGAGGCCGTAAGAACACCGGGGAGCTGTTTTTT	CASSVGVAGGRKNTGELFF
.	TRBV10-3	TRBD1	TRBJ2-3	TGTGCCATCAGCGGGACAGGGACAGATACGCAGTATTTT	CAISGTGTDTQYF
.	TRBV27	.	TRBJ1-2	TGTGCCAGCATGGGCACTAACTATGGCTACACCTTC	CASMGTNYGYTF
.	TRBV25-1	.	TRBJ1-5	TGTGCCAGCACAGGTGGGGGGAGCAATCAGCCCCAGCATTTT	CASTGGGSNQPQHF
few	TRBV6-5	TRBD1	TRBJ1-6	TGTGCCAGCAGTTTCCGGGACAGCTTAATTAATTCACCCCTCCACTTT	CASSFRDSLINSPLHF
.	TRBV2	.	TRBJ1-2	TGTGCCAGCAGTGAGGGCCGGGAAATGGGCTACACCTTC	CASSEGREMGYTF
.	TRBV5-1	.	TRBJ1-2	TGCGCCAGCAGCTTGGAGGGGCCCTTATCGAATGGCTACACCTTC	CASSLEGPLSNGYTF
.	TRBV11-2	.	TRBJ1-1	TGTGCCAGCAGCTTAGTCCCACCAGGGATGAACACTGAAGCTTTCTTT	CASSLVPPGMNTEAFF
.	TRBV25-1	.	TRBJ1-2	TGTGCCAGCAGTGTAATGAACTATGGCTACACCTTC	CASSVMNYGYTF
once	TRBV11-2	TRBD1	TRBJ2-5	TGTGCCAGCAGCCCGGGACAGATTCAAGAGACCCAGTACTTC	CASSPGQIQETQYF
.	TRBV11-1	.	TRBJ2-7	TGTGCCAGCAGCACCCGGACGGCGGGCGAGCAGTACTTC	CASSTRTAGEQYF
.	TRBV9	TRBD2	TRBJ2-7	TGTGCCAGCAGACCCAACGCGGCTAGCGGGAAGTACGAGCAGTACTTC	CASRPNAASGKYEQYF
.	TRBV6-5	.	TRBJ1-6	TGTGCCAGCAGTTACTCCGGGGACATCAGAGATTCACCCCTCCACTTT	CASSYSGDIRDSPLHF
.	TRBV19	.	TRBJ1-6	TGTGCCAGTAGTATTGACAGTTTAAGCTCCTATAATTCACCCCTCCACTTT	CASSIDSLSSYNSPLHF
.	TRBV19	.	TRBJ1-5	TGTGCCAGTAGGAGCGCGGGGGTGGGCAATCAGCCCCAGCATTTT	CASRSAGVGNQPQHF
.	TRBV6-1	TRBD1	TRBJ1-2	TGTGCCAGCAGTGAAGCGTGGACAGGGGCAACCTATGGCTACACCTTC	CASSEAWTGATYGYTF
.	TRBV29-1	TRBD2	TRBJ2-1	TGCAGCGGTAGCGGGAGGGCGGGCAATGAGCAGTTCTTC	CSGSGRAGNEQFF
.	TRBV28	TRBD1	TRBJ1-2	TGTGCCAGCAGTTTGACAGGGCGCTATGGCTACACCTTC	CASSLTGRYGYTF
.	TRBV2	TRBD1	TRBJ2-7	TGTGCCAGCAGTCAGGGGGCATACGAGCAGTACTTC	CASSQGAYEQYF
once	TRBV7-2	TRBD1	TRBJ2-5	TGTGCCAGCAGCCCCGTTGGCAGGGGGCTTCTAGAGACCCAGTACTTC	CASSPVGRGLLETQYF
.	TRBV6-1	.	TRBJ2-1	TGTGCCAGCAGAACAGGGAATGAGCAGTTCTTC	CASRTGNEQFF
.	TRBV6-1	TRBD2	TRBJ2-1	TGTGCCAGCATTTCTAGCGGGGGGGCTATTGATGAGCAGTTCTTC	CASISSGGAIDEQFF
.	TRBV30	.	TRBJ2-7	TGTGCCTGGAAGTATGAACTTTCCTACGAGCAGTACTTC	CAWKYELSYEQYF
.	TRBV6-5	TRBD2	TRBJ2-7	TGTGCCAGCAGTCCCCGGCGGGGGGGCTACGAGCAGTACTTC	CASSPRRGGYEQYF
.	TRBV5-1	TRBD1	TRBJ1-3	TGCGCCAGCAGCTCACAGGGGGTTGGAAACACCATATATTTT	CASSSQGVGNTIYF
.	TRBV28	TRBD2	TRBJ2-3	TGTGCCAGCGAAGGGACTAGCGGACCCACAGATACGCAGTATTTT	CASEGTSGPTDTQYF
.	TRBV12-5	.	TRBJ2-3	TGTGCTAGTGGTTCCCCCCGGGGGGACATCACAGATACGCAGTATTTT	CASGSPRGDITDTQYF
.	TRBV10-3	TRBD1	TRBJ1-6	TGTGCCATCAGTAAACAGGGGGCGGGGAATTCACCCCTCCACTTT	CAISKQGAGNSPLHF
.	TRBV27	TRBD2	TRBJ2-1	TGTGCCAGCGGAAGACTAGCGGGTGAGCAGTTCTTC	CASGRLAGEQFF
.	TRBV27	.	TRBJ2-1	TGTGCCAGCAGGAAACTAACTGCTGGGGGCAGTGAGCAGTTCTTC	CASRKLTAGGSEQFF
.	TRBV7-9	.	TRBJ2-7	TGTGCCAGCAGCTTCGGAGACGTGACCTACTACGAGCAGTACTTC	CASSFGDVTYYEQYF
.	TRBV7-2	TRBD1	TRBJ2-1	TGTGCCAGCAGCACCCGGACAGGGTCCCTGGGGGAGCAGTTCTTC	CASSTRTGSLGEQFF
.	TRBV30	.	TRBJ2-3	TGTGCCTGGAGTGCGCTATTAGATACGCAGTATTTT	CAWSALLDTQYF
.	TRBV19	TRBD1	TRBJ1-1	TGTGCCAGTAGTAGCCAGGGACAGGGGCGCACTGAAGCTTTCTTT	CASSSQGQGRTEAFF
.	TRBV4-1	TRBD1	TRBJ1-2	TGCGCCAGCAGCCAGAGGGACAGCTCCAATAACTATGGCTACACCTTC	CASSQRDSSNNYGYTF
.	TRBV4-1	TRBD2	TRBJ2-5	TGCGCCAGCAGCCAAGAAACTAGCGGGGATCAAGAGACCCAGTACTTC	CASSQETSGDQETQYF
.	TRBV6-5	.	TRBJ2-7	TGTGCCACTCGAAGGAGTTCCCCCTACGAGCAGTACTTC	CATRRSSPYEQYF
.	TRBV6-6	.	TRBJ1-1	TGTGCCAGCCGTCTTACGGGGAACACTGAAGCTTTCTTT	CASRLTGNTEAFF
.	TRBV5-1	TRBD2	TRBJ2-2	TGCGCCAGCAGTTTTGTAGCGGGGGCCAGTCGGACCGGGGAGCTGTTTTTT	CASSFVAGASRTGELFF
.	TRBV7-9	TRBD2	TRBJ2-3	TGTGCCAGCAGCTCCCTAGCGGGAGGGCCCTCGGGCACAGATACGCAGTATTTT	CASSSLAGGPSGTDTQYF
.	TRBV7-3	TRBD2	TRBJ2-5	TGTGCCAGCAGCTTCGGACTAGCGGGGGGGCCCGAGACCCAGTACTTC	CASSFGLAGGPETQYF
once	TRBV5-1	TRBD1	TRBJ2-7	TGCGCCAGCAGCCAGATAGGGGGCCAGGGGGTCTACGAGCAGTACTTC	CASSQIGGQGVYEQYF